The clone carrying this T cell receptor (beta chain) was seen at least ten times. The data were taken from a study of neurological immune-mediated disorders. Time point: longitudinal time-point 2. The unsorted libraries were prepared from 2 million PBMCs (stored at -80 C). cDNA synthesis was performed by 5'RACE with 10-nucleotide random UMIs. Using its own MiXCR run on the 5' RACE reads, TCRdb lists one record per CDR3 protein. The sample holds roughly 34,000 distinct CDR3 sequences; more than 10% are singletons and the top ten take under 2.5%. The V end was cut by 5 bases, the J end by 4 bases, with 11 bases between. This CDR3 contains 14 residues.

V gene TRBV12-3 or TRBV12-4 combines with J gene TRBJ1-4, with TRBD1 as a possible D gene (5 bases). This receptor was taken from a woman aged 40-49 years in good health. The specimen sequenced was PBMCs. CDR3 protein: CASSRDGLNEKLFF. CDR3 DNA: TGTGCCAGCAGTCGGGACGGTCTTAATGAAAAACTGTTTTTT.